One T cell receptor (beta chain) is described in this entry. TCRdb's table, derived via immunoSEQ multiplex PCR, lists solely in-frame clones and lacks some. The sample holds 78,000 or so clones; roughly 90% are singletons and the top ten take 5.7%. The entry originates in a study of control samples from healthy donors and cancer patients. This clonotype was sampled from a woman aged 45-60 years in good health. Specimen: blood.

DNA of the CDR3: TGTGCCAGCAGCTTATCGCCGTTTTTTGAAGCTTTCTTT. Protein sequence: CASSLSPFFEAFF. The rearrangement links TRBV7-2 to TRBJ1-1, with unresolved D. V was cut by 2 bases and J by 7 bases, with 11 bases left in between. There are 13 residues in the CDR3. Germline assignment: CDR1 SGHTA and CDR2 FQGNSA.